The clone carrying this TCR beta chain was picked up many times. This sample stems from a study of regulatory T cells in long-lasting Graves disease. Construction of TCR beta libraries relied on iRepertoire HTBI primers and on Arm-PCR targeting CDR3 regions. MiXCR, run by TCRdb on the multiplex PCR reads, gives a single entry per CDR3 protein. The repertoire holds about 320,000 distinct CDR3 sequences, with 18% as singletons. Deletions cut 0 bases from V and 1 base from J, with 7 bases between. The CDR3 extends over 15 amino acids. CDR1 is LGHDT and CDR2 is YNNKEL in the germline V gene (reference sequence). The time point here: newly diagnosed GD, antithyroid drugs for less than 3 months. The TCR library used RNA extracted from PBMCs.

The chain joins TRBV3-1 to TRBJ2-1, with unresolved D. Specimen: peripheral blood mononuclear cells (PBMCs), collected at new diagnosis, from a patient treated with antithyroid drugs. This receptor was obtained from a female donor with Graves disease. The CDR3 DNA is TGTGCCAGCAGCCAAGATGTGGATTCCTACAATGAGCAGTTCTTC. Residues: CASSQDVDSYNEQFF.